This T cell receptor beta chain was observed in a study of T-cell reconstitution after alpha-beta-depleted transplantation in children. Study results and limitations: By one year post-transplant, T-cell counts and diversity largely arose from T cells that were newly produced. Roughly two months post-transplant, alpha-beta T cells reportedly originated from several hundred graft clones that had expanded. TCRbeta diversity was high at day 60 in some patients (a result of surviving recipient T cells and thymic progenitors).

This clonotype came up a few times. Its specificity is unknown. V gave up 1 base and J gave up 1 base, with 14 bases separating them. The germline V gene encodes CDR1 LNHNV and CDR2 YYDKDF (reference sequence). This CDR3 has 17 amino acids. Library preparation (for TCRbeta) was performed with unique molecular identifiers. Each CDR3 protein gets one entry after TCRdb re-called the PCR reads with MiXCR. The sample carries hundreds of thousands of distinct CDR3 sequences, about an eighth recorded once. This receptor was identified in a male patient aged 10-17 years who had a stem cell transplant for acute myeloid leukemia, so the T cells may come from the graft donor. Sample: PBMCs, mostly from graft donor cells, taken 360 days after TCRalphabeta/CD19-depleted stem cell transplant. V gene TRBV15 combines with J gene TRBJ1-5; perhaps TRBD1 as D (6 bases). The CDR3 region is CATSRGGFTGSNQPQHF. The CDR3 region has the DNA TGTGCCACCAGCAGAGGGGGGTTTACAGGGAGCAATCAGCCCCAGCATTTT.